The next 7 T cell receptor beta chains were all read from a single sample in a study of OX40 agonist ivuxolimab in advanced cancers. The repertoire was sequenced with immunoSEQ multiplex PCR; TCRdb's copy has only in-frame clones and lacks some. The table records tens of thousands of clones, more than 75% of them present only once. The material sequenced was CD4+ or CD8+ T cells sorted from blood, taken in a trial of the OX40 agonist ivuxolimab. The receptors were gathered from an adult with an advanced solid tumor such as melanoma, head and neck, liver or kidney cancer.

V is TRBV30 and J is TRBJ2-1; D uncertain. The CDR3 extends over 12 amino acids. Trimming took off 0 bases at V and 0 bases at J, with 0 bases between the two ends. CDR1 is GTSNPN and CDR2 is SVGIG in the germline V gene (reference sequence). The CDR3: CAWSVSYNEQFF. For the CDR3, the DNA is TGTGCCTGGAGTGTCTCCTACAATGAGCAGTTCTTC.

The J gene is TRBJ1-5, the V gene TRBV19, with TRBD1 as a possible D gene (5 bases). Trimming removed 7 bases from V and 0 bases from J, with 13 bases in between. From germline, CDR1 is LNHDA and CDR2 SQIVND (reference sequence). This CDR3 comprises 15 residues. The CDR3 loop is CASTAGRNSNQPQHF. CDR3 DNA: TGTGCCAGTACCGCGGGACGCAATAGCAATCAGCCCCAGCATTTT. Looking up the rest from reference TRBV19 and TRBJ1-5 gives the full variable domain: DGGITQSPKYLFRKEGQNVTLSCEQNLNHDAMYWYRQDPGQGLRLIYYSQIVNDFQKGDIAEGYSVSREKKESFPLTVTSAQKNPTAFYLCASTAGRNSNQPQHFGDGTRLSIL.

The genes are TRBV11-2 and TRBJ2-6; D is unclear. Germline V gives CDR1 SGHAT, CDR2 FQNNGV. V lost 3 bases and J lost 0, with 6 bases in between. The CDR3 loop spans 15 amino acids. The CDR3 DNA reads TGTGCCAGCAGCTTCCGAAGCTCTGGGGCCAACGTCCTGACTTTC. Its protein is CASSFRSSGANVLTF.

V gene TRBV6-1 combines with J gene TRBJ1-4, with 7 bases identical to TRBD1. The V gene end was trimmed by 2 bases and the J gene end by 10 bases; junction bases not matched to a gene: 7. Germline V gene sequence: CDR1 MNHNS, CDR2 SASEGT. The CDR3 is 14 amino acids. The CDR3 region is CASSESQGGGKLFF. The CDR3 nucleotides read TGTGCCAGCAGTGAAAGTCAGGGGGGGGGAAAACTGTTTTTT.

The CDR3 DNA reads as TGTGCCAGCAGTCCGACGTGGAATTCACCCCTCCACTTT. As protein: CASSPTWNSPLHF. The V and J genes are TRBV27 and TRBJ1-6; D gene unclear. Germline CDR1 is MNHEY and CDR2 is SMNVEV (reference sequence). This CDR3 comprises 13 residues. Between the trimmed V and J ends, which lost 5 bases and 7 bases, there was a span of 9 bases.

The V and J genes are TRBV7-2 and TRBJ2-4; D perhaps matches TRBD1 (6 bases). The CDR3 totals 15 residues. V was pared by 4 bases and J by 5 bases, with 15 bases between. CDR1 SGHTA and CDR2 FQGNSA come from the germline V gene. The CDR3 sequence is CASSSRTGTQNIQYF. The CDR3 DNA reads TGTGCCAGCAGCTCCCGAACAGGGACCCAAAACATTCAGTACTTC.

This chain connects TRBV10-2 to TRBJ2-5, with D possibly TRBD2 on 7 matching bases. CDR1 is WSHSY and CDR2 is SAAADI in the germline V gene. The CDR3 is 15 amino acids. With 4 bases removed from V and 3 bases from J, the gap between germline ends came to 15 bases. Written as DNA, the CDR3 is TGCGCCAGCAGTGTGGGGGGGGCGGGCGAAGAGACCCAGTACTTC. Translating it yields CASSVGGAGEETQYF.